This T cell receptor beta chain was recorded in a study of OX40 agonist ivuxolimab in advanced cancers. Clones were sequenced by immunoSEQ multiplex PCR, and TCRdb holds only the in-frame ones, with some missing. The sample shows under 70,000 clones, 80% to 90% of them seen only once. The CDR3 has 15 residues. The germline V and J ends were trimmed by 5 bases and 0 bases, with 11 bases remaining between them. Germline CDR1 is SGHVS and CDR2 is FNYEAQ. This sequence joins TRBV7-6 and TRBJ1-3; D is unclear. The sequence derives from an adult with an advanced solid tumor such as melanoma, head and neck, liver or kidney cancer. This specimen consisted of CD4+ or CD8+ T cells sorted from blood, obtained in a trial of the OX40 agonist ivuxolimab. The CDR3 DNA reads TGTGCCAGCAGCCTATACCGGGACTCTGGAAACACCATATATTTT. This sequence encodes CASSLYRDSGNTIYF.